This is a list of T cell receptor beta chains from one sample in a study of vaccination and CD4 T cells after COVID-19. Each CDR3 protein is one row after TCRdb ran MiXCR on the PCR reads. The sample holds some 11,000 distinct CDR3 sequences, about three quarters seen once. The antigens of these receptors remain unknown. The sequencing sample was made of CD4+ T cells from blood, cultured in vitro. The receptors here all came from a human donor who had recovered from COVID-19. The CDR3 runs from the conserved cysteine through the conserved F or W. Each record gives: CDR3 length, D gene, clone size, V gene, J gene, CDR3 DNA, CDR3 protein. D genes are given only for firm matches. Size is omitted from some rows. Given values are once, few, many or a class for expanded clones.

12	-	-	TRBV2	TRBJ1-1	TGTGCCAGCAGATACATGAACACTGAAGCTTTCTTT	CASRYMNTEAFF
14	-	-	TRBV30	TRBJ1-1	TGTGCCTGGAGTGATCCAGGGAGGAACACTGAAGCTTTCTTT	CAWSDPGRNTEAFF
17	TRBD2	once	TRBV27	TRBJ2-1	TGTGCCAGCAGTTTACTCGGTAGCGGGAGGGCCAAGGATGAGCAGTTCTTC	CASSLLGSGRAKDEQFF
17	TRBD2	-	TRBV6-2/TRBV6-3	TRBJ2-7	TGTGCCAGCACCCGTCTAGCGGGAGTCGTCTACGGATACGAGCAGTACTTC	CASTRLAGVVYGYEQYF
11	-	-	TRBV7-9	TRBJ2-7	TGTGCCAGCAGCCGGGGATCGGAGCAGTACTTC	CASSRGSEQYF
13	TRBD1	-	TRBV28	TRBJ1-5	TGTGCCAGCAGCGTGGACAGGGACAGGCCCCAGCATTTT	CASSVDRDRPQHF
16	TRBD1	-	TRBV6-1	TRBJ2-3	TGTGCCAGCAGTCGCCCGGGACAGCCATTCACAGATACGCAGTATTTT	CASSRPGQPFTDTQYF
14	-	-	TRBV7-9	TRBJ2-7	TGTGCCAGTCGCGTGGGGCCCCAGGGGTACGAGCAGTACTTC	CASRVGPQGYEQYF
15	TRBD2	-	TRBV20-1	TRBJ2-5	TGCAGTGTGGGGGGAAGCGGGAGGGCCCGGGAGACCCAGTACTTC	CSVGGSGRARETQYF
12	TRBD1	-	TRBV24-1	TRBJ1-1	TGTGCCACCAGATCAGGGGGCGGTTGGCCTTTCTTT	CATRSGGGWPFF
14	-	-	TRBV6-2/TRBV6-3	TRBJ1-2	TGTGCCAGCAGGCTGGCGTTGACAGTCTATGGCTACACCTTC	CASRLALTVYGYTF
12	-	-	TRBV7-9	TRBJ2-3	TGTGCCAGCAGCTTAGATCGAGGCTTCTGGTATTTT	CASSLDRGFWYF
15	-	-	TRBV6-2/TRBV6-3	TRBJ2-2	TGTGCCAGCAGAAGAACAGGGAGGGACACCGGGGAGCTGTTTTTT	CASRRTGRDTGELFF
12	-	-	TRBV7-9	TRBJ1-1	TGTGCCAGCAGCTTAGGGGCGGGTGAAGCTTTCTTT	CASSLGAGEAFF
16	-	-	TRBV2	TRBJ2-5	TGTGCCAGCAGTAAACTTTCGGGACTGGGGTTTGGGACCCAGTACTTC	CASSKLSGLGFGTQYF
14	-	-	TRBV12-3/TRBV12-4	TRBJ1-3	TGTGCCAGCAGAGCCGACAGCTCTGGAAACACCATATATTTT	CASRADSSGNTIYF
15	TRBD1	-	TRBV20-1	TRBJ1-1	TGCAGTGCTAGACCCTTCAACAGGGGGATAGCCGAAGCTTTCTTT	CSARPFNRGIAEAFF
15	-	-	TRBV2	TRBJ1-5	TGTGCCAGCAGCAACCTTGGTCAGGGAGATCAGCCCCAGCATTTT	CASSNLGQGDQPQHF
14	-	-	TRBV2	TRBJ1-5	TGTGCCAGCAGTCGACAGAGTAGCAATCAGCCCCAGCATTTT	CASSRQSSNQPQHF
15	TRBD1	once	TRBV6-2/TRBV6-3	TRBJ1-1	TGTGCCAGCATGAGACAGGGCCCCATGAACACTGAAGCTTTCTTT	CASMRQGPMNTEAFF
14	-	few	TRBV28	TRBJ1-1	TGTGCCAGCATCCGAAGGGTGGGTAACACTGAAGCTTTCTTT	CASIRRVGNTEAFF
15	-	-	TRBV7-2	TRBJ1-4	TGTGCCAGCAGCCCCGCGGGGGCAACTAATGAAAAACTGTTTTTT	CASSPAGATNEKLFF
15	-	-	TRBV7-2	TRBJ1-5	TGTGCCAGCAGCCAAAGACATAATAGCAATCAGCCCCAGCATTTT	CASSQRHNSNQPQHF
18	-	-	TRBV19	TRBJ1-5	TGTGCCAGTAGTATTCTAAGGATGAGGCAGACCCCCTATCAGCCCCAGCATTTT	CASSILRMRQTPYQPQHF
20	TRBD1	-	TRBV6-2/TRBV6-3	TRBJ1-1	TGTGCCAGCAGTTACCCCTCTGTGGGACAGGCCGGTTGGGGGAACACTGAAGCTTTCTTT	CASSYPSVGQAGWGNTEAFF
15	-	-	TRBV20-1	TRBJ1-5	TGCAGTGCTAGTCTTCGAGGCTATAGCAATCAGCCCCAGCATTTT	CSASLRGYSNQPQHF
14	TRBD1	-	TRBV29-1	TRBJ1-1	TGCAGCGTTGGACTCGGGACAGGGGAGACTGAAGCTTTCTTT	CSVGLGTGETEAFF
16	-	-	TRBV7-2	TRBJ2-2	TGTGCCAGCAGCTTAGCCATCAACCGGAACACCGGGGAGCTGTTTTTT	CASSLAINRNTGELFF
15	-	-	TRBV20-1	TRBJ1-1	TGCAGTGCTAGCCGCCAGCCCGGGTCTAACACTGAAGCTTTCTTT	CSASRQPGSNTEAFF
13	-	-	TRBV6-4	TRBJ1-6	TGTGCCAGCAGTGACGGGGACTATTCACCCCTCCACTTT	CASSDGDYSPLHF
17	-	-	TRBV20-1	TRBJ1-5	TGCAGTGCTAGAGAGGCAGGGAGTATTGGTAGCAATCAGCCCCAGCATTTT	CSAREAGSIGSNQPQHF
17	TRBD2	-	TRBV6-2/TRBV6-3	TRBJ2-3	TGTGCCAGCAGTCTAAGCCCCCGATCCAGCGGGATTGATACGCAGTATTTT	CASSLSPRSSGIDTQYF
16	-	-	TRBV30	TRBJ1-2	TGTGCCTGGAGTGTACACTCCAGTCGGGACGGTGAAGGCTACACCTTC	CAWSVHSSRDGEGYTF
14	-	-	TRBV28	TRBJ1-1	TGTGCCAGCATCCGAAGGGTGGGTAACACTGAAGCTCTCTTT	CASIRRVGNTEALF
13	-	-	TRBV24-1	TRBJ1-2	TGTGCCACCAGTCGGCCAGGATCTTACGGCTACACCTTC	CATSRPGSYGYTF
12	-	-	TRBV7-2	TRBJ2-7	TGTGCCAACAGCTTAGTGGGCTACGAGCAGTACTTC	CANSLVGYEQYF
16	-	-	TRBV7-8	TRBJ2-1	TGTGCCAGCAGACCAACTTTACGGGAGACGCACAATGAGCAGTTCTTC	CASRPTLRETHNEQFF
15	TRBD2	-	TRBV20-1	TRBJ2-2	TGCAGTGCTAGGCACCAGCGGGGAGCCACCGGGGAGCTGTTTTTT	CSARHQRGATGELFF
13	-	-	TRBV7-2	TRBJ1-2	TGTGCCAGCAATCCGGGGAGGGACGGTGGCTACACCTTC	CASNPGRDGGYTF
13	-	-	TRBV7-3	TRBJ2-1	TGTGCCAGCAGCCTGACCTGGGGCGATGAGCAGTTCTTC	CASSLTWGDEQFF
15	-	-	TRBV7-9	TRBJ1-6	TGTGCCAGCAGCACCTCAGGGATCGGAAACTCACCCCTCCACTTT	CASSTSGIGNSPLHF
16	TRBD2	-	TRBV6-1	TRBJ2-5	TGTGCCAGCAGGCTTGCTGGACTAGCGGGAGTTGAGACCCAGTACTTC	CASRLAGLAGVETQYF
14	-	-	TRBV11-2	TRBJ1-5	TGTGCCAGCAGCTTAGTGGGGAGCGGTCAGCCCCAGCATTTT	CASSLVGSGQPQHF
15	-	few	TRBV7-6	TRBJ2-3	TGTGCCAGCAGCACCCGAGGGTGGCCCACAGATACGCAGTATTTT	CASSTRGWPTDTQYF
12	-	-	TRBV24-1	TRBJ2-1	TGTGCCACCAGTTCCAGGACAAATGAGCAGTTCTTC	CATSSRTNEQFF
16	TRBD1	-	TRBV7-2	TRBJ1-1	TGTGCCAGCAGCTTCCGGGACAGAGAGATGAACACTGAAGCTTTCTTT	CASSFRDREMNTEAFF
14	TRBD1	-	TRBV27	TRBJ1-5	TGTGCCAGCAGCCCAGGGGGCAGCAATCAGCCCCAGCATTTT	CASSPGGSNQPQHF
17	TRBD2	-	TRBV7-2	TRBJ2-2	TGTGCCAGCAGCTTAGTTTCTAGCGGGAGGGGAACCGGGGAGCTGTTTTTT	CASSLVSSGRGTGELFF
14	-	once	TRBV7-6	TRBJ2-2	TGTGCCAGCAGCTTCAACCCAAACACCGGGGAGCTGTTTTTT	CASSFNPNTGELFF
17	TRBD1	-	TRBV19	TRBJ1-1	TGTGCCAGTAGAGTAAGACAGGGGGCCAGTAAGAGGACTGAAGCTTTCTTT	CASRVRQGASKRTEAFF
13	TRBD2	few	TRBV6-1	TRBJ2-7	TGTGCCAGCAGTCCCGGGACTAGGGGCGAGCAGTACTTC	CASSPGTRGEQYF
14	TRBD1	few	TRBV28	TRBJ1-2	TGTGCCAGCAGTCCCGGGGACAGGTGGATTGGCTACACCTTC	CASSPGDRWIGYTF
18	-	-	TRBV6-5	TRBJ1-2	TGTGCCAGCAGTTACTCGAGGGGAGGGGCCAAAGGGCTCTATGGCTACACCTTC	CASSYSRGGAKGLYGYTF
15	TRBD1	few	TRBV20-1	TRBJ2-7	TGCAGTGCTAGAAAGTGGGGACAGGGGGCTGACGAGCAGTACTTC	CSARKWGQGADEQYF
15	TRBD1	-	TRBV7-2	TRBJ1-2	TGTGCCAGCAGCCCCCAGACAGGGTCGAGCTATGGCTACACCTTC	CASSPQTGSSYGYTF
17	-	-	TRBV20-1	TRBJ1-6	TGCAGTGCTAGAGTGGGGGGCTCGAGCTCCTATAATTCACCCCTCCACTTT	CSARVGGSSSYNSPLHF